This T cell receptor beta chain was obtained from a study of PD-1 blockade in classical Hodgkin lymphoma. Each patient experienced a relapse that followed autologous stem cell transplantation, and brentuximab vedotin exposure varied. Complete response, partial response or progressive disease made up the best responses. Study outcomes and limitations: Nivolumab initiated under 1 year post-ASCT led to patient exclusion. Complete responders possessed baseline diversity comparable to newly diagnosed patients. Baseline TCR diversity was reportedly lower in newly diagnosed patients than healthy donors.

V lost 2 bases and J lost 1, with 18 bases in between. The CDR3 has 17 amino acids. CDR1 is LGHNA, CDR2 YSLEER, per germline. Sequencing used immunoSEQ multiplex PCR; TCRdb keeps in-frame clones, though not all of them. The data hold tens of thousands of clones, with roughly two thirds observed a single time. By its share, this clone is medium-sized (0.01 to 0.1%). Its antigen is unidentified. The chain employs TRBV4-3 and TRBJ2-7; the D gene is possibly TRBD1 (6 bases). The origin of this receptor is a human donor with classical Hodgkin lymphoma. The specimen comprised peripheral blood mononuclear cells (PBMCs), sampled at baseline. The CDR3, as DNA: TGCGCCAGCAGCCAACACCATAGGGGGACCGGATCCTACGAGCAGTACTTC. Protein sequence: CASSQHHRGTGSYEQYF.